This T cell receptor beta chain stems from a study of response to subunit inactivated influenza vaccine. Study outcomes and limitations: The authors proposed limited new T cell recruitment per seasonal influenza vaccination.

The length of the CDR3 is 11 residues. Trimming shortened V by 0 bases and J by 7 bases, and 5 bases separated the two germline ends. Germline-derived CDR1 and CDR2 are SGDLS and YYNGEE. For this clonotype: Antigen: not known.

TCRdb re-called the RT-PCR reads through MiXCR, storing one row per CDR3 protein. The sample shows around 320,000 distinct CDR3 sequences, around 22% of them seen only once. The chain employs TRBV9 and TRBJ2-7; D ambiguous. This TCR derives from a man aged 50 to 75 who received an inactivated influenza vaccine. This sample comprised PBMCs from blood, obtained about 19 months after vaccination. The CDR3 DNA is TGTGCCAGCAGCGTAGTAAGGGAGCAGTACTTC. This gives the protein CASSVVREQYF.